Presented here are 15 T cell receptor beta chains from one specimen sequenced in a study. TCRdb re-analysed the 5' RACE reads in MiXCR, keeping a single row per CDR3 protein. The sample comprises 45,000 to 60,000 distinct CDR3 sequences, 24% of which are singletons, and 2.5% to 4% rests with the top ten. The sample was tumor-infiltrating naive CD4+ T cells sorted from the breast tumor. The subset was: naive CD4+ T cells, CD4+CD45RA+CD25-. All receptors come from a female donor with breast cancer.

This clonotype showed up just a few times. The chain employs TRBV7-9 and TRBJ1-4; D gene ambiguous. The CDR3 is 13 residues long. The germline V and J ends were trimmed by 5 bases and 7 bases, with 11 bases remaining between them. Germline-derived CDR1 and CDR2 are SEHNR and FQNEAQ (reference sequence). CDR3 bases: TGTGCCAGCAGCGCAGAGGGCGGTGAAAAACTGTTTTTT. Translating it yields CASSAEGGEKLFF.

The J gene is TRBJ1-2, the V gene TRBV7-8, with D uncertain. This CDR3 comprises 13 residues. Germline V CDR1 and CDR2: SGHVS, FQNEAQ. The ends were cut back, 3 bases at V and 4 bases at J, with 9 bases in the middle. The CDR3 DNA reads TGTGCCAGCAGCTTTCAGGAGCTCTATGGCTACACCTTC. Protein: CASSFQELYGYTF.

The chain carries TRBV5-1 and TRBJ2-1; 9 nucleotides match TRBD2. V shed 4 bases, J shed 8 bases, and the junction held 13 bases outside the gene matches. Per the germline V gene, CDR1 is SGHRS and CDR2 is YFSETQ. CDR3 length: 16 amino acids. CDR3 sequence reads: CASSVTGTSFRDEQFF. CDR3 in DNA: TGCGCCAGCAGCGTGACCGGGACTAGCTTCCGTGATGAGCAGTTCTTC.

The J gene is TRBJ2-1, the V gene TRBV24-1; D possibly corresponds to TRBD1 (6 bases). The CDR3 consists of 14 residues. Germline V gives CDR1 KGHDR, CDR2 SFDVKD. Trimming left V 4 bases short and J 6 bases short, with 12 bases between. The DNA for the CDR3 is TGTGCCACCAGTGACCCTACAGGGACCAATGAGCAGTTCTTC. Amino acids: CATSDPTGTNEQFF.

The rearrangement links TRBV18 to TRBJ2-3; 9 bases are a match to TRBD1. This CDR3 region has 14 residues. Germline V gives CDR1 KGHSH, CDR2 LQKENI. Trimming at V came to 4 bases and at J to 6 bases, leaving 5 bases not matched to a gene. CDR3 in amino acids: CASSQDRGADTQYF. CDR3 bases: TGTGCCAGCTCACAAGACAGGGGGGCCGATACGCAGTATTTT.

This clonotype is medium-sized. The chain has TRBV20-1 and TRBJ1-6; 7 nucleotides line up with TRBD1. The CDR3 loop spans 16 amino acids. With 0 bases clipped from V and 7 bases from J, the junction kept 9 bases outside the gene matches. The germline V gene has CDR1 DFQATT and CDR2 SNEGSKA (reference sequence). The CDR3 loop is CSARDEGRGWNSPLHF. The CDR3 nucleotides read TGCAGTGCTAGAGATGAGGGCAGGGGGTGGAATTCACCCCTCCACTTT.

In its sample, this clonotype was seen many times. The V call is TRBV7-2, the J call TRBJ1-5; D may be TRBD1 (5 bases). This CDR3 comprises 15 residues. Germline CDR1 SGHTA, CDR2 FQGNSA. The V gene lost 1 base and the J gene lost 5 bases, with 12 bases spanning the gap. The CDR3 spells CASSLGRGRYQPQHF. As DNA, the CDR3 is TGTGCCAGCAGCTTAGGTCGGGGGAGATATCAGCCCCAGCATTTT.

V usage is TRBV7-6 and J usage is TRBJ2-3, with 8 positions matching TRBD2. This CDR3 spans 18 amino acids. The V gene's germline CDR1 is SGHVS and CDR2 FNYEAQ. V was pared by 2 bases and J by 0 bases, with 10 bases of the junction left unmatched. The CDR3 is CASSLSPQTGGSTDTQYF. The DNA of the CDR3 is TGTGCCAGCAGCTTATCCCCTCAAACGGGAGGGAGCACAGATACGCAGTATTTT.

This chain joins TRBV5-1 and TRBJ2-7; D is perhaps TRBD2 (6 bases). Germline V gene sequence: CDR1 SGHRS, CDR2 YFSETQ. This CDR3 has 13 amino acids. Trimming took off 7 bases at V and 2 bases at J, with 13 bases between the two ends. The CDR3 DNA sequence: TGCGCCAGCTCCGAGGCGGGGACCTACGAGCAGTACTTC. This translates into CASSEAGTYEQYF.

This chain connects TRBV6-6 to TRBJ2-2; 7 bases agree with TRBD1. The CDR3 is 14 residues long. Germline trimming cut 4 bases from V and 5 bases from J; bases unmatched to any gene: 4. Germline V lookup: CDR1 MNHNY, CDR2 SVGAGI (reference sequence). As DNA, the CDR3 is TGTGCCAGCAGTTCCCCCAGGGGGACCGGGGAGCTGTTTTTT. Amino acid sequence: CASSSPRGTGELFF.

V and J are TRBV9 and TRBJ2-7, with 10 bases matching TRBD2. Germline V gene lookup returns CDR1 SGDLS and CDR2 YYNGEE. V shed 2 bases, J shed 6 bases, and the junction held 11 bases outside the gene matches. This CDR3 is built from 16 residues. The CDR3 region is CASSVAGTSVVGEQYF. The CDR3 DNA reads as TGTGCCAGCAGCGTCGCCGGGACTAGCGTGGTAGGCGAGCAGTACTTC.

There are a few counts of this clonotype. The chain links TRBV7-2 to TRBJ1-2; perhaps TRBD1 as D (5 bases). The CDR3 extends over 14 amino acids. Germline loops: CDR1 SGHTA, CDR2 FQGNSA. V dropped 5 bases and J dropped 3 bases, with 13 bases sitting between them. CDR3 bases: TGTGCCAGCAGCGAGACAGCCTCCTACTATGGCTACACCTTC. Its translation is CASSETASYYGYTF. Using reference TRBV7-2 and TRBJ1-2 for the parts outside the CDR3, the full variable domain is GAGVSQSPSNKVTEKGKDVELRCDPISGHTALYWYRQSLGQGLEFLIYFQGNSAPDKSGLPSDRFSAERTGGSVSTLTIQRTQQEDSAVYLCASSETASYYGYTFGSGTRLTVV.

Comments on this clonotype: Since the CDR3 does not end with the conserved phenylalanine or tryptophan, this likely comes from a read error. Because the CDR3's place on the DNA is in doubt, the DNA is left out and the CDR3 is given as listed by TCRdb. CDR3 in amino acids: CSVGARDQARHV. This rearrangement joins TRBV29-1 to TRBJ1-5; the table's D call, TRBD1, was not checked against the DNA. The CDR3 has 12 residues if both end residues are counted. CDR1 and CDR2 from the germline V gene are SQVTM and ANQGSEA.

In nucleotides, the CDR3 is TGTGCCAGCAGCTTAGAAGCCGGGGGCCGCCAGCCCCAGCATTTT. The encoded protein is CASSLEAGGRQPQHF. The chain combines TRBV7-2 with TRBJ1-5, with D possibly TRBD1 on 6 matching bases. Trimming stripped 1 base from V and 7 bases from J, with 14 bases between. Germline assignment: CDR1 SGHTA and CDR2 FQGNSA. CDR3 length equals 15 residues.

The chain has TRBV6-6 and TRBJ1-4, with a possible D match to TRBD1 (5 bases). Germline V gives CDR1 MNHNY, CDR2 SVGAGI (reference sequence). CDR3 length: 14 residues. V dropped 8 bases and J dropped 8 bases, with 18 bases sitting between them. The CDR3 loop reads CASGADTHKEKLFF. As DNA, the CDR3 is TGTGCCAGCGGGGCAGACACCCACAAAGAAAAACTGTTTTTT.